These T cell receptor beta chains were read from a single sample in a study of shared clonotypes between healthy human individuals. Repertoires were generated with immunoSEQ multiplex PCR, while TCRdb's copy carries only in-frame clones and drops some. The sample lists approximately 2.1 million clones; roughly 93% were seen once. The sequenced sample consisted of naive CD4+ T cells from PBMCs. All receptors come from a man in his late teens or twenties in good health. Some clones in this sample may be carry-over from other donors' samples. The CDR3 runs from the conserved cysteine through the conserved F or W. A D gene is named only where the DNA matches it firmly. Clone size, where shown, is once, few, many, or a class for clones that have expanded.

J gene,clone size,V gene,D gene,CDR3 DNA,CDR3 protein
TRBJ2-1,.,TRBV27,TRBD1,TGTGCCAGCAGACGACAGGGGGTTTACAATGAGCAGTTCTTC,CASRRQGVYNEQFF
TRBJ2-5,once,TRBV11-2,TRBD1,TGTGCCAGCAGCTTACTGGGGCCCGGCAGGGGGCGGGAGACCCAGTACTTC,CASSLLGPGRGRETQYF
TRBJ1-1,.,TRBV13,TRBD1,TGTGCCAGCAGCCGAGGACAGGGAATGAACACTGAAGCTTTCTTT,CASSRGQGMNTEAFF
TRBJ1-2,.,TRBV28,.,TGTGCCAGCAGGATTAAGGACAACTATGGCTACACCTTC,CASRIKDNYGYTF
TRBJ2-5,.,TRBV27,.,TGTGCCAGCAGTTTATCCCCACCAGAGACCCAGTACTTC,CASSLSPPETQYF
TRBJ2-7,.,TRBV9,TRBD1,TGTGCCAGCAGCGTAGTAGGGGGCTCTGGCGAGCAGTACTTC,CASSVVGGSGEQYF
TRBJ1-1,.,TRBV11-2,.,TGTGCCAGCAGCCGAGGCAACACTGAAGCTTTCTTT,CASSRGNTEAFF
TRBJ2-3,once,TRBV7-8,TRBD1,TGTGCCAGCAGCCGCCCCCCCGGACAGGGGTCAGATACGCAGTATTTT,CASSRPPGQGSDTQYF
TRBJ2-6,.,TRBV6-1,TRBD1,TGTGCCAGCAGTGAAGGGGGGACAGGGGTCTCTGGGGCCAACGTCCTGACTTTC,CASSEGGTGVSGANVLTF
TRBJ2-7,.,TRBV2,TRBD2,TGTGCCAGCAGTACTAGCGGGAGGGTAGGCGAGCAGTACTTC,CASSTSGRVGEQYF
TRBJ1-1,.,TRBV4-1,.,TGCGCCAGCACCAGGTGGGGGGGGACTGAAGCTTTCTTT,CASTRWGGTEAFF
TRBJ1-2,.,TRBV10-3,TRBD1,TGTGCCATCAGGACCATATTTTTCCCCGAGGAGGGGGCTTATGGCTACACCTTC,CAIRTIFFPEEGAYGYTF
TRBJ1-1,.,TRBV6-1,.,TGTGCCAGCAGAAAGCAGGGTTGGCAAGCTTTCTTT,CASRKQGWQAFF
TRBJ2-7,once,TRBV4-2,.,TGTGCCAGCACCACTTCTTTAGGAGACTACGAGCAGTACTTC,CASTTSLGDYEQYF
TRBJ2-1,.,TRBV5-1,TRBD2,TGCGCCAGCAGCGGCGGGGGTAGCGGGACCACTGGTGAGCAGTTCTTC,CASSGGGSGTTGEQFF
TRBJ2-1,.,TRBV27,TRBD1,TGTGCCAGCACTTTAAGGGGGACAGGGTTGAACAATGAGCAGTTCTTC,CASTLRGTGLNNEQFF
TRBJ2-7,.,TRBV7-2,TRBD2,TGTGCCAGCAGCTTAGGCCGGGAGGAGCCCTACGAGCAGTACTTC,CASSLGREEPYEQYF
TRBJ1-2,once,TRBV27,TRBD1,TGTGCCAGCAGTCCGACAGGGCCGACCCTTTATGGCTACACCTTC,CASSPTGPTLYGYTF
TRBJ2-1,once,TRBV27,TRBD2,TGTGCCAGCAGCCCGGAGGCACTAGCGGTGTACAATGAGCAGTTCTTC,CASSPEALAVYNEQFF
TRBJ2-5,.,TRBV6-6,.,TGTGCCAGCAGTTACTCTATGAACGCCCAGTACTTC,CASSYSMNAQYF
TRBJ1-1,.,TRBV9,.,TGTGCCAGCAGCGTAGATGGGTGGGTGAACACTGAAGCTTTCTTT,CASSVDGWVNTEAFF
TRBJ1-1,once,TRBV19,.,TGTGCCAGTAGTATTGGCGGGGGCTCGAACACTGAAGCTTTCTTT,CASSIGGGSNTEAFF
TRBJ1-1,.,TRBV10-1,.,TGCGCCAGTAGTCTACAGGAGAACACTGAAGCTTTCTTT,CASSLQENTEAFF
TRBJ2-2,.,TRBV19,.,TGTGCCAGTACACGAAGGGGATCGGGGGCGTGGACGATGTTTTTT,CASTRRGSGAWTMFF
TRBJ1-5,.,TRBV15,.,TGTGCCACCAGCAGCCGCGGGACCAGGCAGCCCCAGCATTTT,CATSSRGTRQPQHF
TRBJ2-7,.,TRBV7-2,.,TGTGCCAGCAGCTTTCCTAGCGCAACCTACGAGCAGTACTTC,CASSFPSATYEQYF
TRBJ2-5,.,TRBV19,.,TGTGCCAGTAGTATACGACAGGGGCGGGAGAGCAGTAAGGAGACCCAGTACTTC,CASSIRQGRESSKETQYF
TRBJ2-1,.,TRBV30,.,TGTGCCTGGGCGGGACTTAGCAATGAGCAGTTCTTC,CAWAGLSNEQFF
TRBJ1-4,.,TRBV6-6,TRBD1,TGTGCCAGCAGGAGGACAGGCGCCAATGAAAAACTGTTTTTT,CASRRTGANEKLFF
TRBJ1-2,once,TRBV4-1,TRBD1,TGCGCCAGCAGCCAAGTCGGGACAGGGTATAACTATGGCTACACCTTC,CASSQVGTGYNYGYTF
TRBJ2-1,.,TRBV9,.,TGTGCCAGCAGCGAAAGGTCTACCTACAATGAGCAGTTCTTC,CASSERSTYNEQFF
TRBJ2-1,.,TRBV7-9,TRBD2,TGTGCGGTGACTAGCGGGAGTCAAGAGCAGTTCTTC,CAVTSGSQEQFF
TRBJ2-3,.,TRBV11-3,.,TGTGCCAGCAGCGCCGAGGAGGTGGATACGCAGTATTTT,CASSAEEVDTQYF
TRBJ1-1,.,TRBV19,.,TGTGCCAGTAGTATGCGTAGGCCGGATACTGAAGCTTTCTTT,CASSMRRPDTEAFF
TRBJ2-3,.,TRBV9,TRBD2,TGTGCCAGCAGCGTAGGTGTTAGCGGGAGAGCAGATACGCAGTATTTT,CASSVGVSGRADTQYF
TRBJ2-7,.,TRBV5-1,TRBD1,TGCGCCAGCAGCTTGGGGACAGGGAACTACGAGCAGTACTTC,CASSLGTGNYEQYF
TRBJ1-1,.,TRBV5-4,.,TGTGCCAGCATCCCGCGGCAGGATGGGTCACACACTGAAGCTTTCTTT,CASIPRQDGSHTEAFF
TRBJ2-7,.,TRBV28,.,TGTGCCAGCAGCCCCCAGGGTTCCACCTACGAGCAGTACTTC,CASSPQGSTYEQYF
TRBJ2-3,.,TRBV28,.,TGTGCCAGCAGCCTACTGACAGATACGCAGTATTTT,CASSLLTDTQYF
TRBJ2-3,.,TRBV7-2,TRBD1,TGTGCCAGCAGCCTACGTGGGACAGGGACCACAGATACGCAGTATTTT,CASSLRGTGTTDTQYF
TRBJ1-3,few,TRBV27,.,TGTGCCAGCAGTTTTCGACTGGGAAACACCATATATTTT,CASSFRLGNTIYF
TRBJ2-7,.,TRBV27,.,TGTGCCAGCAGTCCCTTGGGGCTCCACCGGGACGAGCAGTACTTC,CASSPLGLHRDEQYF
TRBJ1-5,.,TRBV9,.,TGTGCCAGCAGCGTAGAAGGGGCGGGGAATCAGCCCCAGCATTTT,CASSVEGAGNQPQHF
TRBJ2-3,.,TRBV9,.,TGTGCCAGCAGCGGGCAGGTTACAGATACGCAGTATTTT,CASSGQVTDTQYF
TRBJ1-1,.,TRBV7-8,TRBD1,TGTGCCAGTACTATTACGAGTTCAGGGGGCCGCACTGAAGCTTTCTTT,CASTITSSGGRTEAFF
TRBJ1-5,few,TRBV10-3,.,TGTGCCACCCGACAAGCCAATCAGCCCCAGCATTTT,CATRQANQPQHF
TRBJ2-7,.,TRBV2,.,TGTGCCAGCAGTCTTGACTACGAGCAGTACTTC,CASSLDYEQYF
TRBJ2-7,.,TRBV28,TRBD2,TGTGCCAGCAGAACTAGCGGGCCTGCCTACGAGCAGTACTTC,CASRTSGPAYEQYF
TRBJ1-2,.,TRBV19,.,TGTGCCAGTAGTATAATGGGGCCTAACTATGGCTACACCTTC,CASSIMGPNYGYTF
TRBJ2-1,.,TRBV11-2,TRBD2,TGTGCCAGCAGCCCCACTAGCGGGACCTTCTCCTACAATGAGCAGTTCTTC,CASSPTSGTFSYNEQFF
TRBJ2-5,.,TRBV5-1,.,TGCGCCAGCAGCCGATTTGCGGGCCCCTCGGTAGAGACCCAGTACTTC,CASSRFAGPSVETQYF
TRBJ1-4,.,TRBV18,TRBD1,TGTGCCAGCTCACCACCTGGACAGGGCGGAGAAAAACTGTTTTTT,CASSPPGQGGEKLFF
TRBJ2-7,.,TRBV6-1,TRBD2,TGTGCCAGCAGTGCCGGACTAGCGGCCTACGAGCAGTACTTC,CASSAGLAAYEQYF